The T cell receptor beta chain described here comes from a study of ipilimumab plus nivolumab after autologous stem cell transplantation. CDR3 length equals 12 residues. Trimming took 5 bases from V and 5 from J; bases not matched to a gene: 3. Per the germline V gene, CDR1 is SEHNR and CDR2 is FQNEAQ (reference sequence). Checkpoint therapy with ipilimumab 1 mg/kg began 14 to 28 days after transplant. Repertoires were generated with immunoSEQ multiplex PCR, while TCRdb's copy carries only in-frame clones and drops some. This repertoire shows around 20,000 clones, 70% to 85% found once; its top ten account for around 18%. A few counts support this clone.

This clonotype was sampled from a male donor with diffuse large B-cell lymphoma. The source material was PBMCs, sampled in a trial of ipilimumab plus nivolumab as post-transplant consolidation. The chain couples TRBV7-9 to TRBJ2-7; 7 positions match TRBD1. The CDR3 nucleotides read TGTGCCAGCAGCCCCGACAGGGACGAGCAGTACTTC. Residues: CASSPDRDEQYF.